Included here is one T cell receptor (beta chain) sequence, with context. Its antigen is as yet unknown. According to the study, TCR beta libraries were built with iRepertoire HTBI primers and CDR3-region Arm-PCR. Each CDR3 protein gets one entry after TCRdb re-called the multiplex PCR reads with MiXCR. Here the sample spans 400,000 to 500,000 distinct CDR3 sequences, under 25% being singletons. The data were taken from a study of regulatory T cells in long-lasting Graves disease. Study in general: The definition of persistent Graves' disease was over 5 years of antithyroid drugs with positive TSH receptor antibodies. Findings and limits, study-wide: For persistent Graves' patients, TCR diversity was lower than for newly diagnosed ones. Favoring TRBV28, TRBJ1-2 and TRBJ2-5 was a feature seen in persistent disease.

The sample's time point: persistent/refractory GD, antithyroid drugs over 5 years with positive TRAb. Construction of the TCR library relied on RNA isolated from PBMCs. There are 15 residues in the CDR3. V was trimmed by 3 bases and J by 2 bases, leaving 14 bases between them. Germline loops: CDR1 LGHNA, CDR2 YSLEER. The TCR sequence derives from a female donor with Graves disease. This material consisted of peripheral blood mononuclear cells (PBMCs), taken when the disease was refractory, from a patient treated with antithyroid drugs. V is TRBV4-3 and J is TRBJ2-7, with D possibly being TRBD2 (6 bases). Here the CDR3 DNA reads TGCGCCAGCAGCCACGACCTCCGACTAGCCTACGAGCAGTACTTC. Its protein is CASSHDLRLAYEQYF.